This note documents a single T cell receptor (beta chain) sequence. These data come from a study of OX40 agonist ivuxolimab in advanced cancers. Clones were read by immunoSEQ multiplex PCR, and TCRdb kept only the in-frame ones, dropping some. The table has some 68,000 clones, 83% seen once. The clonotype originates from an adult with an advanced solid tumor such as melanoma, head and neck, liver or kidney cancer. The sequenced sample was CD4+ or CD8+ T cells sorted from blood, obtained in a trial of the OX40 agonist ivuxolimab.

The CDR3 nucleotides are TGTGCCAGCAGTGCCGAGACAGGGAGCAATCAGCCCCAGCATTTT. The encoded protein is CASSAETGSNQPQHF. J is TRBJ1-5 and V is TRBV6-1, with 7 bases that match TRBD1. With 4 bases clipped from V and 1 base from J, the junction kept 4 bases outside the gene matches. This CDR3 comprises 15 residues. CDR1 and CDR2 from the germline V gene are MNHNS and SASEGT.